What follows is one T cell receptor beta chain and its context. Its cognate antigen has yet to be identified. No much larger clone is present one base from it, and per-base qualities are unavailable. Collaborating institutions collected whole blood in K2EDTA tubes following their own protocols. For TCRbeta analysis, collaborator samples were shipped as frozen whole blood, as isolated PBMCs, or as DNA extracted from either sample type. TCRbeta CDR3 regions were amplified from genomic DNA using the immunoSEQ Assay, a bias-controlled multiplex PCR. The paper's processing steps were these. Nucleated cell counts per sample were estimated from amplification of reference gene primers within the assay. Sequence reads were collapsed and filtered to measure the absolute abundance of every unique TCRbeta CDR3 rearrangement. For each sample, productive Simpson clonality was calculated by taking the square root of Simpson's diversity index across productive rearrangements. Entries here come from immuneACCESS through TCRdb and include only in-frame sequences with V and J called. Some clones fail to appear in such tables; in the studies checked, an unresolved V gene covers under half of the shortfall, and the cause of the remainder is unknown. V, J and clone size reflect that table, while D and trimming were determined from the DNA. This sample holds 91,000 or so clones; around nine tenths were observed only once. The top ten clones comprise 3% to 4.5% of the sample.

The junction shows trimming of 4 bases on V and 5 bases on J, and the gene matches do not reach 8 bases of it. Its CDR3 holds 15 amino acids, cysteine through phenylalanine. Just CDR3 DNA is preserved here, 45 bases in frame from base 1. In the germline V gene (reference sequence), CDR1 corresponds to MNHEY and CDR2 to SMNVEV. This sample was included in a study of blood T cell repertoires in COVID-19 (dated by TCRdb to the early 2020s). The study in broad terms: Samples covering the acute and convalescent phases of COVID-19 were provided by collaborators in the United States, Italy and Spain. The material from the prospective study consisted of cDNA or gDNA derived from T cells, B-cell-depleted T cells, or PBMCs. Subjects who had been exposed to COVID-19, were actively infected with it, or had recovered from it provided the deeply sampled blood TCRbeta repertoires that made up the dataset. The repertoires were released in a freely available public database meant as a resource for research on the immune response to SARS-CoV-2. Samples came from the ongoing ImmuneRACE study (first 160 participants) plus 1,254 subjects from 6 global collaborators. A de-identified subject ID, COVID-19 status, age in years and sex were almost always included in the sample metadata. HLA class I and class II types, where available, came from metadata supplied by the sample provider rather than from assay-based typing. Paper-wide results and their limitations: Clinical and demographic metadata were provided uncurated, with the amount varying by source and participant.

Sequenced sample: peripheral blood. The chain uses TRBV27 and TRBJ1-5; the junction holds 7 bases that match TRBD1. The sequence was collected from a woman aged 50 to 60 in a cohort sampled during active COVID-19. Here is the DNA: TGTGCCAGCAGTTCCTTGACAGGGTTGTATCAGCCCCAGCATTTT. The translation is CASSSLTGLYQPQHF.